The clone carrying this TCR beta chain was found a few times. This CDR3 is 15 amino acids long. Per germline, CDR1 MRHNA and CDR2 SNTAGT. With 5 bases removed from V and 6 bases from J, the gap between germline ends came to 18 bases. Original processing methods: By means of reference gene primer amplification, nucleated cell counts were estimated. TCRdb keeps only in-frame clones here, not all; method: immunoSEQ multiplex PCR. From that table come the V and J calls and clone size; the DNA was used to work out D and trimming. The top ten clones hold 3.7% of a sample with approximately 300,000 clones, 85% to 90% of them seen once. The source of the sample is a study of blood T cell repertoires in COVID-19. Whole-study context: Donors in the United States, Italy and Spain gave samples during acute or convalescent COVID-19. PBMCs, B-cell-depleted T cells, or T cells were the source of the cDNA or gDNA that made up the material.

This TCR was recovered from a middle-aged woman with acute or convalescent COVID-19. The sample consisted of peripheral blood. The V and J genes are TRBV6-4 and TRBJ2-3, with a weak D call TRBD2 (7 bases). CDR3 bases: TGTGCCAGCAGTAACGGCACGGGCGGGGGCGATACGCAGTATTTT. This encodes CASSNGTGGGDTQYF.